One and the same sample provided the 27 T cell receptor beta chains below, sequenced in a study of CD8 T cells in Susac syndrome. The RNA, roughly 0.45 to 1 ug, was put through reverse transcription using random hexamers. TCRdb reprocessed the immunoSEQ multiplex PCR reads via MiXCR and lists one record per CDR3 protein. Of hundreds of thousands of distinct CDR3 sequences in the sample, roughly 81% were seen once. Sequenced input: CD8+ T cells from PBMCs. The receptors derive from a human donor with multiple sclerosis.

This chain uses TRBV3-1 with TRBJ2-6; 7 bases align to TRBD1. The CDR3 is 18 residues long. Germline trimming cut 5 bases from V and 2 bases from J; bases unmatched to any gene: 12. In germline, CDR1 is LGHDT, CDR2 YNNKEL (reference sequence). The CDR3, as DNA: TGTGCCAGCAGCTCAAGGGGGCCCATCGGTGCTGGGGCCAACGTCCTGACTTTC. It translates to CASSSRGPIGAGANVLTF.

This clonotype was found a few times. This rearrangement joins TRBV7-9 to TRBJ1-5, with 7 nucleotides matching TRBD1. The CDR3 totals 15 residues. After removal of 3 bases from V and 1 base from J, the junction contained 3 bases not matched to a gene. CDR1 is SEHNR, CDR2 FQNEAQ, per germline (reference sequence). CDR3 residues: CASSFGQASNQPQHF. The CDR3 bases are TGTGCCAGCAGCTTCGGACAGGCGAGCAATCAGCCCCAGCATTTT. The complete variable domain, with remaining parts taken from reference TRBV7-9 and TRBJ1-5, reads DTGVSQNPRHKITKRGQNVTFRCDPISEHNRLYWYRQTLGQGPEFLTYFQNEAQLEKSRLLSDRFSAERPKGSFSTLEIQRTEQGDSAMYLCASSFGQASNQPQHFGDGTRLSIL.

The genes are TRBV29-1 and TRBJ2-2; D is ambiguous. Deletions cut 4 bases from V and 5 bases from J, with 8 bases between. Germline V lookup: CDR1 SQVTM, CDR2 ANQGSEA. The CDR3 consists of 12 residues. This CDR3 reads CSVGTRTGELFF. The DNA for the CDR3 is TGCAGCGTTGGGACGCGGACCGGGGAGCTGTTTTTT.

The chain has TRBV7-9 and TRBJ2-4; D call uncertain. The CDR3 consists of 14 residues. Trimming left V 5 bases short and J 0 bases short, with 8 bases between. Germline V lookup: CDR1 SEHNR, CDR2 FQNEAQ (reference sequence). The CDR3 nucleotides read TGTGCCAGCAGCCCTCTCTTAGCCAAAAACATTCAGTACTTC. Translated, it gives CASSPLLAKNIQYF. Variable domain in full (rest from reference TRBV7-9 and TRBJ2-4): DTGVSQNPRHKITKRGQNVTFRCDPISEHNRLYWYRQTLGQGPEFLTYFQNEAQLEKSRLLSDRFSAERPKGSFSTLEIQRTEQGDSAMYLCASSPLLAKNIQYFGAGTRLSVL.

About this clonotype: The junction shows a germline mismatch at one end, possibly a read error. The chain is built from TRBV15 and TRBJ1-6; 7 bases align to TRBD1. The CDR3 has 12 amino acids. Germline assignment: CDR1 LNHNV and CDR2 YYDKDF (reference sequence). The CDR3 reads CATSRGEGAMYF. CDR3 coding DNA: TGTGCCACCAGCAGAGGGGAGGGGGCTATGTACTTT.

V gene TRBV10-3 combines with J gene TRBJ2-7, with D possibly matching TRBD1 (5 bases). Trimming took off 3 bases at V and 5 bases at J, with 14 bases between the two ends. CDR3 size: 14 residues. Germline CDR1 and CDR2: ENHRY and SYGVKD. The CDR3 DNA reads TGTGCCATCAGTGACTTAGGGGCAGTCAACGAGCAGTACTTC. It codes for CAISDLGAVNEQYF.

The chain carries TRBV10-3 and TRBJ2-3, with D maybe TRBD2 (5 bases). CDR1 and CDR2 from the germline V gene are ENHRY and SYGVKD. The V gene lost 2 bases and the J gene lost 0 bases, with 9 bases spanning the gap. The CDR3 extends over 15 amino acids. The CDR3 region is CAISEGRASTDTQYF. CDR3 DNA: TGTGCCATCAGTGAGGGGCGGGCTAGCACAGATACGCAGTATTTT.

V gene TRBV7-9 combines with J gene TRBJ2-2; D is undetermined. CDR1 SEHNR and CDR2 FQNEAQ come from the germline V gene (reference sequence). Trimming took off 4 bases at V and 2 bases at J, with 5 bases between the two ends. This CDR3 contains 13 residues. The CDR3 DNA is TGTGCCAGCAGCTACCACAACACCGGGGAGCTGTTTTTT. Protein sequence: CASSYHNTGELFF.

V gene TRBV2 combines with J gene TRBJ1-2; the match to TRBD1 covers 9 bases. This CDR3 is built from 15 residues. Trimming cost V 6 bases and J 6 bases; bases outside gene matches: 11. CDR1 and CDR2 (germline): SNHLY, FYNNEI. The CDR3 DNA follows: TGTGCCAGCAGCCAACCGACAGGGGGTCCCCATGGCTACACCTTC. Translated: CASSQPTGGPHGYTF. Supplemented by reference TRBV2 and TRBJ1-2, the full variable domain reads EPEVTQTPSHQVTQMGQEVILRCVPISNHLYFYWYRQILGQKVEFLVSFYNNEISEKSEIFDDQFSVERPDGSNFTLKIRSTKLEDSAMYFCASSQPTGGPHGYTFGSGTRLTVV.

The J gene is TRBJ2-2, the V gene TRBV24-1; D perhaps matches TRBD1 (6 bases). CDR3 size: 17 residues. Trimming took off 0 bases at V and 1 base at J, with 11 bases between the two ends. The germline V gene encodes CDR1 KGHDR and CDR2 SFDVKD. CDR3 nucleotide sequence: TGTGCCACCAGTGATTTGACAGGGAACTGGAACACCGGGGAGCTGTTTTTT. It encodes CATSDLTGNWNTGELFF.

The rearrangement uses TRBV2 and TRBJ2-7; D gene uncertain. V was pared by 2 bases and J by 2 bases, with 10 bases between. Germline CDR1 reads SNHLY; CDR2 reads FYNNEI. CDR3 length: 14 amino acids. The CDR3 coding sequence is TGTGCCAGCAGTGAAACCGGCCGGACCTACGAGCAGTACTTC. This gives the protein CASSETGRTYEQYF.

J is TRBJ2-7 and V is TRBV10-1; D call uncertain. Germline lookup yields CDR1 WNHNN and CDR2 SYGVQD (reference sequence). The CDR3 runs to 15 residues. V lost 3 bases, J lost 0 bases, and 12 bases lay in between. Written as DNA, the CDR3 is TGCGCCAGCAGTGAATATCGGGTGAGCTCCTACGAGCAGTACTTC. Translating gives CASSEYRVSSYEQYF.

The chain is built from TRBV19 and TRBJ2-2; possibly TRBD1 or TRBD2 for D (6 bases each). The CDR3 has 16 residues. Germline V gene data show CDR1 as LNHDA and CDR2 as SQIVND (reference sequence). Trimming shortened V by 8 bases and J by 1 base, and 17 bases separated the two germline ends. DNA for the CDR3: TGTGCCAGTTCCCACTGGGGGCGGGGGAACACCGGGGAGCTGTTTTTT. Translating gives CASSHWGRGNTGELFF. The variable domain in full, with the rest retrieved from reference TRBV19 and TRBJ2-2, is DGGITQSPKYLFRKEGQNVTLSCEQNLNHDAMYWYRQDPGQGLRLIYYSQIVNDFQKGDIAEGYSVSREKKESFPLTVTSAQKNPTAFYLCASSHWGRGNTGELFFGEGSRLTVL.

This clonotype showed up just a few times. The chain links TRBV20-1 to TRBJ2-7; D not certain. This CDR3 spans 12 amino acids. Trimming took off 3 bases at V and 7 bases at J, with 13 bases between the two ends. CDR1 is DFQATT and CDR2 is SNEGSKA in the germline V gene (reference sequence). The CDR3 protein is CSARRRRREQYF. The CDR3 DNA reads TGCAGTGCTAGGAGGAGACGGCGTGAGCAGTACTTC.

This clonotype was counted a single time. The chain combines TRBV6-6 with TRBJ1-2; 7 bases align to TRBD1. The CDR3 runs to 16 residues. V shed 4 bases, J shed 2 bases, and the junction held 10 bases outside the gene matches. CDR1 is MNHNY and CDR2 is SVGAGI in the germline V gene (reference sequence). CDR3 DNA: TGTGCCAGCAGTTTCTACTCCGGGACAGCAAACTATGGCTACACCTTC. Its protein product is CASSFYSGTANYGYTF.

The CDR3 DNA reads TGTGCCAGCAGTTTAGGGACGGGAACCGCCTACGAGCAGTACTTC. It codes for CASSLGTGTAYEQYF. The chain has TRBV28 and TRBJ2-7; D possibly uses TRBD1 or TRBD2 (5 bases each). Germline V gene data show CDR1 as MDHEN and CDR2 as SYDVKM. The CDR3 covers 15 residues. The ends were cut back, 2 bases at V and 2 bases at J, with 13 bases in the middle.

This clonotype was found a few times. V gene TRBV30 combines with J gene TRBJ2-7; 10 positions agree with TRBD1. The CDR3 contains 14 residues. Germline values: CDR1 GTSNPN, CDR2 SVGIG (reference sequence). V shed 4 bases, J shed 7 bases, and the junction held 10 bases outside the gene matches. CDR3 sequence reads: CAWTSGTGENEQYF. The CDR3 DNA is TGTGCCTGGACGTCCGGGACAGGGGAGAATGAGCAGTACTTC.

The chain links TRBV7-9 to TRBJ1-1, with 7 bases that match TRBD1. V lost 5 bases, J lost 5 bases, and 14 bases stayed unmatched. CDR1 SEHNR and CDR2 FQNEAQ come from the germline V gene (reference sequence). The CDR3 has 16 residues. The CDR3 loop is CASSPRTGVMTTEAFF. The CDR3 DNA follows: TGTGCCAGCAGCCCAAGGACAGGAGTTATGACAACTGAAGCTTTCTTT.

This sequence joins TRBV2 and TRBJ1-5; D not certain. The V end lost 2 bases, the J end lost 1 base, and 9 bases lay between the germline ends. The CDR3 spans 15 residues. In germline, CDR1 is SNHLY, CDR2 FYNNEI. CDR3 in amino acids: CASSEPGGSNQPQHF. CDR3 nucleotide sequence: TGTGCCAGCAGTGAACCGGGAGGCAGCAATCAGCCCCAGCATTTT.

This clonotype turned up a few times. The rearrangement joins TRBV27 to TRBJ2-7; 7 bases agree with TRBD1. Looked up from germline, CDR1 is MNHEY and CDR2 is SMNVEV (reference sequence). The CDR3 sequence is 15 residues long. The J segment lost 2 bases and the V segment lost 5 bases, leaving 9 bases of the junction unmatched. CDR3 sequence reads: CASSITGESAYEQYF. The CDR3 coding sequence is TGTGCCAGCAGTATTACAGGGGAAAGCGCCTACGAGCAGTACTTC.

CDR3 in amino acids: CASSYRLAADNEQFF. DNA of the CDR3: TGTGCCAGCAGTTACCGACTAGCGGCTGACAATGAGCAGTTCTTC. This rearrangement joins TRBV28 to TRBJ2-1; 9 nucleotides agree with TRBD2. The V gene's germline CDR1 is MDHEN and CDR2 SYDVKM. V lost 4 bases, J lost 5 bases, and 6 bases stayed unmatched. The CDR3 covers 15 residues.

V usage is TRBV18 and J usage is TRBJ2-7; D gene unclear. Trimming cost V 2 bases and J 4 bases, with 6 bases left between them. CDR3 size: 12 residues. Germline V lookup: CDR1 KGHSH, CDR2 LQKENI. The CDR3 protein is CASSPNRYEQYF. In DNA form, the CDR3 reads TGTGCCAGCTCACCAAACAGATACGAGCAGTACTTC.

The V gene is TRBV4-1, the J gene TRBJ2-7; 10 bases are shared with TRBD1. Trimming took 3 bases from V and 5 from J; bases not matched to a gene: 7. CDR1 MGHRA and CDR2 YSYEKL come from the germline V gene. This CDR3 contains 15 residues. The CDR3 coding sequence is TGCGCCAGCAGCCACAGACAGGGGGCCGGAAACGAGCAGTACTTC. Its protein is CASSHRQGAGNEQYF.

J is TRBJ2-3 and V is TRBV11-2, with 7 bases matching TRBD1. V gave up 2 bases and J gave up 3 bases; unmatched junction bases: 5. Germline CDR1 SGHAT, CDR2 FQNNGV. The CDR3 is made up of 15 amino acids. The CDR3 region has the DNA TGTGCCAGCAGCTTAATTCACAGGGGAACAGATACGCAGTATTTT. Its protein product is CASSLIHRGTDTQYF.

V is TRBV5-6 and J is TRBJ1-2; no definite D call. This CDR3 has 11 amino acids. V was shortened by 2 bases and J by 7 bases, with 6 bases between the two germline ends. Germline lookup yields CDR1 SGHDT and CDR2 YYEEEE. As DNA, the CDR3 is TGTGCCAGCAGCTTAACCAGTGGCTACACCTTC. Its protein product is CASSLTSGYTF.

This clonotype has only a few counts. CDR3 in amino acids: CSVELSDSSYEQYF. DNA of the CDR3: TGCAGCGTTGAGCTTTCGGACAGCTCCTACGAGCAGTACTTC. The V and J genes are TRBV29-1 and TRBJ2-7; a possible D gene is TRBD1 (6 bases). This CDR3 spans 14 amino acids. The germline CDR1 and CDR2 sequences are SQVTM and ANQGSEA. Trimming left V 3 bases short and J 0 bases short, with 12 bases between.

This rearrangement joins TRBV6-2 or TRBV6-3 to TRBJ2-1; TRBD2 matches at 14 bases. The CDR3 is 16 amino acids. V shed 4 bases, J shed 8 bases, and the junction held 7 bases outside the gene matches. The germline V gene has CDR1 MNHEY and CDR2 SVGEGT. CDR3 in DNA: TGTGCCAGCAGTTTTTTGGGACTAGCGGGAGTTGATGAGCAGTTCTTC. Protein: CASSFLGLAGVDEQFF.